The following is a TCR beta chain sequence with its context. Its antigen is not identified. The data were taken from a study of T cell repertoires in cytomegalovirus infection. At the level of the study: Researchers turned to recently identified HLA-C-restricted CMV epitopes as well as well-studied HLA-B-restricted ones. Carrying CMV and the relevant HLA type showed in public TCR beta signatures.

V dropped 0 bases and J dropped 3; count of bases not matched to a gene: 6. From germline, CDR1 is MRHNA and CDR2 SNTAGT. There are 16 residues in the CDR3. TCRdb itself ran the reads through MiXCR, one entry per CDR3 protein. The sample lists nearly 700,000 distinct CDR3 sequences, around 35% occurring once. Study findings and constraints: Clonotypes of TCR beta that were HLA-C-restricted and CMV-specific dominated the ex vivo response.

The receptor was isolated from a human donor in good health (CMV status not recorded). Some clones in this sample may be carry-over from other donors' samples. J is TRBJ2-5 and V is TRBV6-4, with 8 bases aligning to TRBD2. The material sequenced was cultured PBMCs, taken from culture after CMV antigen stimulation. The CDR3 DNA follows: TGTGCCAGCAGTGACTCCCGACTAGCGCCTAAAGAGACCCAGTACTTC. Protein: CASSDSRLAPKETQYF.